Following are 23 T cell receptor beta chains from one sample sequenced in a study of CD8+ T cells in alopecia areata. Treatment given: oral pan-JAK inhibitor, 5-10 mg twice daily. It was cDNA, reverse transcribed from extracted RNA, that served as the sequencing template. Assay: immunoSEQ multiplex PCR; the TCRdb copy retains only in-frame clones and omits some. The repertoire holds over 100,000 clones, with around 50% as singletons. The sequencing used CD8+ T cells sorted from blood, collected at week 24, from a patient treated with tofacitinib. The receptors originated from a human donor with alopecia areata.

This clone was seen many times. The sample contains more than one DNA sequence encoding this CDR3. The chain joins TRBV6-4 to TRBJ2-2; D uncertain. With 4 bases removed from V and 1 base from J, the gap between germline ends came to 4 bases. Germline V gives CDR1 MRHNA, CDR2 SNTAGT. The CDR3 is 13 residues long. Written as DNA, the CDR3 is TGTGCCAGCAGTGCGGGGAACACCGGGGAGCTGTTTTTT. Amino acids: CASSAGNTGELFF.

The J gene is TRBJ1-4, the V gene TRBV7-2; D may be TRBD1 (6 bases). Germline CDR1 is SGHTA and CDR2 is FQGNSA. V dropped 3 bases and J dropped 7 bases, with 21 bases sitting between them. This CDR3 region has 17 residues. The CDR3 DNA reads as TGTGCCAGCAGCTTGGGACTCGGGAGGGAGGGGGTTGAAAAACTGTTTTTT. Translation gives CASSLGLGREGVEKLFF.

As for this clone: Other DNA sequences from this sample encode an identical CDR3 as well. The chain is built from TRBV7-9 and TRBJ1-5; unclear D gene. Per the germline V gene, CDR1 is SEHNR and CDR2 is FQNEAQ (reference sequence). The CDR3 totals 12 residues. V lost 0 bases and J 3 bases, leaving 0 bases between the germline ends. The CDR3 DNA is TGTGCCAGCAGCTTAGCCAATCAGCCCCAGCATTTT. This gives the protein CASSLANQPQHF.

The V gene is TRBV30, the J gene TRBJ2-5; TRBD1 matches at 11 bases. After removal of 3 bases from V and 11 bases from J, the junction contained 8 bases not matched to a gene. This CDR3 spans 13 amino acids. CDR1 is GTSNPN and CDR2 is SVGIG in the germline V gene (reference sequence). DNA for the CDR3: TGTGCCTGGAGGGGACAGGGGGTCTGGGAGCAGTACTTC. Translating gives CAWRGQGVWEQYF.

V gene TRBV9 combines with J gene TRBJ2-3; TRBD2 agrees at 13 bases. With 3 bases clipped from V and 1 base from J, the junction kept 11 bases outside the gene matches. Germline V lookup: CDR1 SGDLS, CDR2 YYNGEE. CDR3 length: 19 amino acids. CDR3 in DNA: TGTGCCAGCAGCGCCCGAACTAGCGGGGGGGCCGGTCGCACAGATACGCAGTATTTT. Protein product: CASSARTSGGAGRTDTQYF. The entire variable domain, with the rest obtained from reference TRBV9 and TRBJ2-3, is as follows: DSGVTQTPKHLITATGQRVTLRCSPRSGDLSVYWYQQSLDQGLQFLIQYYNGEERAKGNILERFSAQQFPDLHSELNLSSLELGDSALYFCASSARTSGGAGRTDTQYFGPGTRLTVL.

This clone has a handful of counts. J is TRBJ2-6 and V is TRBV7-9, with no clear D. The CDR3 has 15 residues. The germline gives CDR1 SEHNR, CDR2 FQNEAQ (reference sequence). Trimming stripped 5 bases from V and 2 bases from J, with 10 bases between. The CDR3 DNA follows: TGTGCCAGCAGCCACCTCAGGCCTGGGGCCAACGTCCTGACTTTC. Translated, it gives CASSHLRPGANVLTF.

The rearrangement links TRBV19 to TRBJ2-7; D ambiguous. Trimming left V 4 bases short and J 0 bases short, with 13 bases between. This CDR3 comprises 15 residues. Germline V gives CDR1 LNHDA, CDR2 SQIVND (reference sequence). CDR3 protein: CASSRKGSSSYEQYF. In DNA form, the CDR3 reads TGTGCCAGTAGTAGAAAGGGTTCCAGCTCCTACGAGCAGTACTTC.

The chain has TRBV7-2 and TRBJ1-5, with a tentative D call TRBD1 (5 bases). V was trimmed by 1 base and J by 2 bases, leaving 12 bases between them. Germline V lookup: CDR1 SGHTA, CDR2 FQGNSA. The CDR3 has 16 residues. As DNA, the CDR3 is TGTGCCAGCAGCTTAGAAACCAGGGTTGGCAATCAGCCCCAGCATTTT. It yields the protein CASSLETRVGNQPQHF.

The V and J genes are TRBV6-5 and TRBJ2-7, with D tentatively TRBD2 (6 bases). V gave up 2 bases and J gave up 3 bases, with 11 bases separating them. Germline V CDR1 and CDR2: MNHEY, SVGAGI. The CDR3 runs to 14 residues. CDR3 protein: CASSYERAHYEQYF. CDR3 nucleotide sequence: TGTGCCAGCAGTTACGAGCGGGCACACTACGAGCAGTACTTC.

J is TRBJ2-5 and V is TRBV2, with 8 bases lining up with TRBD2. J was trimmed by 5 bases and V by 7 bases; bases with no gene match: 12. The CDR3 runs 15 residues. The germline V gene has CDR1 SNHLY and CDR2 FYNNEI. The CDR3 region is CASMGTSGPAETQYF. CDR3 DNA sequence: TGTGCCAGCATGGGAACTAGCGGCCCCGCGGAGACCCAGTACTTC. The full variable domain, with the rest looked up from reference TRBV2 and TRBJ2-5, is EPEVTQTPSHQVTQMGQEVILRCVPISNHLYFYWYRQILGQKVEFLVSFYNNEISEKSEIFDDQFSVERPDGSNFTLKIRSTKLEDSAMYFCASMGTSGPAETQYFGPGTRLLVL.

The rearrangement joins TRBV4-3 to TRBJ1-1, with D hard to call. The germline V gene encodes CDR1 LGHNA and CDR2 YSLEER. This CDR3 spans 14 amino acids. V lost 0 bases, J lost 5 bases, and 10 bases lay in between. The CDR3 spells CASSQDVAETEAFF. The CDR3 DNA is TGCGCCAGCAGCCAAGATGTGGCAGAGACTGAAGCTTTCTTT.

The chain recombines TRBV6-1 with TRBJ1-1; D remains unclear. Germline assignment: CDR1 MNHNS and CDR2 SASEGT. Between the trimmed V and J ends, which lost 7 bases and 1 base, there was a span of 10 bases. The CDR3 runs 13 residues. CDR3 region: CASKEIGNTEAFF. The DNA of the CDR3 is TGTGCCAGCAAGGAGATCGGGAACACTGAAGCTTTCTTT.

CDR3 amino acids: CASSESPTEAFF. For the CDR3, the DNA is TGCGCCAGCAGTGAGTCTCCCACTGAAGCTTTCTTT. This chain links TRBV10-2 with TRBJ1-1; no firm D call. Germline lookup yields CDR1 WSHSY and CDR2 SAAADI. V shed 0 bases and J shed 4 bases, with 3 bases lying between them. The CDR3 totals 12 residues.

The chain carries TRBV7-9 and TRBJ2-2; D perhaps matches TRBD1 (5 bases). Trimming took 3 bases from V and 4 from J, leaving 15 bases between them. CDR3 length: 16 amino acids. Germline CDR1 and CDR2: SEHNR and FQNEAQ (reference sequence). Here the CDR3 reads CASSFDKGRSTGELFF. The CDR3 DNA reads as TGTGCCAGCAGCTTCGACAAGGGGCGAAGCACCGGGGAGCTGTTTTTT.

The chain has TRBV29-1 and TRBJ2-7; 8 positions agree with TRBD1. This CDR3 contains 13 residues. V trimming: 6 bases; J trimming: 1 base; junction bases outside the gene matches: 5. The germline V gene has CDR1 SQVTM and CDR2 ANQGSEA. The chain's CDR3 is CSVEDRVSYEQYF. Here the CDR3 DNA reads TGCAGCGTAGAGGACAGGGTGTCCTACGAGCAGTACTTC.

V gene TRBV30 combines with J gene TRBJ1-1; the D is unclear. The CDR3 runs 14 residues. The germline CDR1 and CDR2 sequences are GTSNPN and SVGIG (reference sequence). The V and J ends lost 1 base and 5 bases respectively, with 14 bases between them. This CDR3 reads CAWSEMLVGTEAFF. CDR3 sequence (DNA): TGTGCCTGGAGTGAAATGCTGGTTGGAACTGAAGCTTTCTTT.

This chain uses TRBV2 with TRBJ1-1; TRBD1 is a possible D gene (5 bases). V gave up 7 bases and J gave up 3 bases, with 12 bases separating them. CDR1 SNHLY and CDR2 FYNNEI come from the germline V gene. The CDR3 totals 13 residues. The CDR3 DNA reads TGTGCCAGCAATGACCCGGGGGACACTGAAGCTTTCTTT. Translating it yields CASNDPGDTEAFF.

The V and J genes are TRBV11-2 and TRBJ1-2; D unresolved. The CDR3 length is 13 residues. Germline V CDR1 and CDR2: SGHAT, FQNNGV. The germline V and J ends were trimmed by 2 bases and 6 bases, with 10 bases remaining between them. The CDR3 DNA sequence: TGTGCCAGCAGCTTAACCACTAGGGATGGCTACACCTTC. Its protein is CASSLTTRDGYTF.

This clone was detected only a few times. This chain links TRBV13 with TRBJ1-1, with a weak D call TRBD1 (6 bases). This CDR3 comprises 12 residues. Germline V gene data show CDR1 as PRHDT and CDR2 as FYEKMQ (reference sequence). V lost 8 bases and J 4 bases, leaving 11 bases between the germline ends. Written as DNA, the CDR3 is TGTGCCAGCGGTAGGGGGTTCACTGAAGCTTTCTTT. This gives the protein CASGRGFTEAFF. Based on the CDR3 plus reference TRBV13 and TRBJ1-1, the full variable domain is AAGVIQSPRHLIKEKRETATLKCYPIPRHDTVYWYQQGPGQDPQFLISFYEKMQSDKGSIPDRFSAQQFSDYHSELNMSSLELGDSALYFCASGRGFTEAFFGQGTRLTVV.

In this sample, this clone turned up a few times. The gene calls are TRBV4-3 and TRBJ2-7, with TRBD1 matching over 10 bases. The CDR3 contains 19 residues. V shed 1 base, J shed 2 bases, and the junction held 14 bases outside the gene matches. The germline gives CDR1 LGHNA, CDR2 YSLEER. CDR3 sequence (DNA): TGCGCCAGCAGCCAAGGGGGGACAGGGGAATGGGGTATGACCTACGAGCAGTACTTC. As protein: CASSQGGTGEWGMTYEQYF.

The V and J genes are TRBV6-5 and TRBJ1-2; 8 nucleotides agree with TRBD1. The CDR3 is 14 residues long. The germline gives CDR1 MNHEY, CDR2 SVGAGI. Trimming at V came to 3 bases and at J to 5 bases, leaving 5 bases not matched to a gene. The CDR3 DNA follows: TGTGCCAGCAGTTATTCGGACAGGGCGTATGGCTACACCTTC. It specifies CASSYSDRAYGYTF.

This chain joins TRBV5-1 and TRBJ2-4; 8 bases agree with TRBD1. The CDR3 length is 13 residues. From germline, CDR1 is SGHRS and CDR2 YFSETQ. The ends lost 4 bases at V and 8 bases at J; junction bases unmatched: 5. The CDR3 loop is CASSGQGWDIQYF. The CDR3 DNA sequence: TGCGCCAGCAGCGGACAGGGCTGGGACATTCAGTACTTC.

The rearrangement links TRBV7-9 to TRBJ2-3; TRBD2 matches at 12 bases. Germline-derived CDR1 and CDR2 are SEHNR and FQNEAQ (reference sequence). This CDR3 region has 14 residues. After removal of 4 bases from V and 4 bases from J, the junction contained 0 bases not matched to a gene. The CDR3 here is CASSSSGGADTQYF. The CDR3, as DNA: TGTGCCAGCAGCTCTAGCGGGGGGGCAGATACGCAGTATTTT.